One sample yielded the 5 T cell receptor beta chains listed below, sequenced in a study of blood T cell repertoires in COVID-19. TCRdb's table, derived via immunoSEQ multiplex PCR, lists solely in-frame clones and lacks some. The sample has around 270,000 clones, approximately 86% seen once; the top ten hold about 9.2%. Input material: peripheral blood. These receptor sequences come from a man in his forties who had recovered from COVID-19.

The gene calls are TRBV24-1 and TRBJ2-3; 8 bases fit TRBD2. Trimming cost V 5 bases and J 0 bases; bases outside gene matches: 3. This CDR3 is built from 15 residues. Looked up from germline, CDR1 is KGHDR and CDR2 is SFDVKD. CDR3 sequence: CATSGGGPSTDTQYF. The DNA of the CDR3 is TGTGCCACCAGTGGCGGGGGGCCCAGCACAGATACGCAGTATTTT.

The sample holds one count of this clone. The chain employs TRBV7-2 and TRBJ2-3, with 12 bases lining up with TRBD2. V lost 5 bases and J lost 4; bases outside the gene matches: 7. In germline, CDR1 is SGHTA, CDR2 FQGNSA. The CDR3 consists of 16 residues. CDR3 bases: TGTGCCAGCAGCCCCCCTAGCGGGGGGGCCGCAGATACGCAGTATTTT. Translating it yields CASSPPSGGAADTQYF.

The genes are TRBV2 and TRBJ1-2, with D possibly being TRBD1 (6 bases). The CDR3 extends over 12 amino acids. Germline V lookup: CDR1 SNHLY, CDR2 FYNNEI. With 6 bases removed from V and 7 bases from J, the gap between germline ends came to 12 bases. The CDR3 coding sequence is TGTGCCAGCAGCTTAACAGGGTCTGGCTACACCTTC. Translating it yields CASSLTGSGYTF.

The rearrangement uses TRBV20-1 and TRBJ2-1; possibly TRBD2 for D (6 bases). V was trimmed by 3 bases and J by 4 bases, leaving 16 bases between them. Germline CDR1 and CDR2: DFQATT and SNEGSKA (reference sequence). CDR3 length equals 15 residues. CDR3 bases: TGCAGTGCTAGTATGAGGGCGGGATCGTACAATGAGCAGTTCTTC. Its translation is CSASMRAGSYNEQFF.

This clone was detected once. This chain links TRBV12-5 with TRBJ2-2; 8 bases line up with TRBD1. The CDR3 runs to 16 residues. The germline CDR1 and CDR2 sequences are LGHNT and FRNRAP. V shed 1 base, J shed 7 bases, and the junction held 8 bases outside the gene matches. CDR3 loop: CASGLGQGARIGELFF. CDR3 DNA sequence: TGTGCTAGTGGTTTGGGGCAGGGGGCTAGGATCGGGGAGCTGTTTTTT.